Described below is a single T cell receptor (beta chain) sequence and its context. Its antigen remains unidentified. This entry comes from a study of T cell clonotyping in hematopoietic cell transplantation. Overall study results and limits: At the given depth, recipient repertoires were over 97% de novo clonotypes. Recipient TCR diversity dropped after transplant; expanded clonotypes rose from day 30 to 180. Cells were unsorted, so CD4 and CD8 contributions were not separated.

Libraries were prepared by immunoSEQ multiplex PCR; TCRdb keeps only in-frame clonotypes and omits some of them. Seen here are just under 3,500 clones, around 70% observed once, and the top ten hold about 6%. Recipient blood drawn about 28 days pretransplant and days 30, 100, 180 after. V was pared by 4 bases and J by 3 bases, with 16 bases between. The CDR3 runs 15 residues. Germline V gives CDR1 SGHNT, CDR2 YYREEE (reference sequence). The specimen comprised peripheral blood mononuclear cells, sampled 30 days after allogeneic stem cell transplant. The J gene is TRBJ2-5, the V gene TRBV5-4; D assignment may be TRBD1 or TRBD2 (5 bases each). The TCR was taken from a male patient aged 40-50 years who had an allogeneic stem cell transplant from an unrelated donor, so the T cells may come from the graft donor. Some clones in this sample may be carry-over from other donors' samples. CDR3 coding DNA: TGTGCCAGCAGCGGGACGTCGGGGCCTGAAGAGACCCAGTACTTC. Translating gives CASSGTSGPEETQYF.